The rows below give T cell receptor beta chains drawn from one sample of a study of shared clonotypes between healthy human individuals. The assay was immunoSEQ multiplex PCR, and TCRdb's table has in-frame clones only and misses some. This sample has over a million clones; 75% to 80% occur once, and the top ten carry 0.5% to 0.6%. Sequencing used memory CD4+ T cells from PBMCs. The source is a young man in good health. Some clones in this sample may be carry-over from other donors' samples. The CDR3 runs from the conserved cysteine through the conserved F or W. The D gene is left open where the match is weak. Size values are once, few and many counts, or a class for expanded clones, and some rows have none.

j_call: TRBJ2-1; d_call: TRBD2; v_call: TRBV18; clone_size: .; cdr3_nt: TGTGCCAGCTCACCCTTGCTAGCGGGAGGGATAAATGAGCAGTTCTTC; cdr3_aa: CASSPLLAGGINEQFF
j_call: TRBJ2-7; d_call: TRBD2; v_call: TRBV14; clone_size: .; cdr3_nt: TGTGCCAGCAGCCTAGCGGGAGTACACGAGCAGTACTTC; cdr3_aa: CASSLAGVHEQYF
j_call: TRBJ2-7; d_call: TRBD2; v_call: TRBV18; clone_size: .; cdr3_nt: TGTGCCAGCTCCCCGAGCGGGGGCTCAACCTACGAGCAGTACTTC; cdr3_aa: CASSPSGGSTYEQYF
j_call: TRBJ2-6; d_call: .; v_call: TRBV19; clone_size: .; cdr3_nt: TGTGCCAGTAGTCCCGCGACTGCCGGGGCCAACGTCCTGACTTTC; cdr3_aa: CASSPATAGANVLTF
j_call: TRBJ2-3; d_call: TRBD1; v_call: TRBV4-2; clone_size: .; cdr3_nt: TGTGCCAGCAGCTCGTACAGGGGATTGGCGGATACGCAGTATTTT; cdr3_aa: CASSSYRGLADTQYF
j_call: TRBJ2-5; d_call: .; v_call: TRBV11-3; clone_size: once; cdr3_nt: TGTGCCAGCAGCTTAGGGGGGTCTACCGAGACCCAGTACTTC; cdr3_aa: CASSLGGSTETQYF
j_call: TRBJ2-5; d_call: .; v_call: TRBV9; clone_size: few; cdr3_nt: TGTGCCAGCAGCCCCCGAGGGTCCCAAGAGACCCAGTACTTC; cdr3_aa: CASSPRGSQETQYF
j_call: TRBJ2-1; d_call: .; v_call: TRBV4-3; clone_size: .; cdr3_nt: .; cdr3_aa: CASSQVGQGAALFF
j_call: TRBJ1-1; d_call: TRBD1; v_call: TRBV5-1; clone_size: .; cdr3_nt: TGCGCCAGCAGCCGAGCGGGACAGGGCATCCCGGGCACTGAAGCTTTCTTT; cdr3_aa: CASSRAGQGIPGTEAFF
j_call: TRBJ1-3; d_call: .; v_call: TRBV28; clone_size: once; cdr3_nt: TGTGCCAGCAGTGTCACGAGACAGCGAGAAGCCTCTGGAAACACCATATATTTT; cdr3_aa: CASSVTRQREASGNTIYF
j_call: TRBJ1-2; d_call: .; v_call: TRBV5-6; clone_size: .; cdr3_nt: TGTGCCAGCAGCCATTATAAATTGGACAGAAACTATGGCTACACCTTC; cdr3_aa: CASSHYKLDRNYGYTF
j_call: TRBJ1-2; d_call: TRBD1; v_call: TRBV7-6; clone_size: .; cdr3_nt: TGTGCCAGCAGCTTATCCGGGACAGGGGACTATGTAGGCTACACCTTC; cdr3_aa: CASSLSGTGDYVGYTF
j_call: TRBJ2-7; d_call: TRBD1; v_call: TRBV5-4; clone_size: .; cdr3_nt: TGTGCCAGCAGCTTCCGGGACAGGGTAAGGTCCGAGCAGTACTTC; cdr3_aa: CASSFRDRVRSEQYF
j_call: TRBJ2-7; d_call: TRBD2; v_call: TRBV6-1; clone_size: few; cdr3_nt: TGTGCCAGCAAGCGGGACCTCACTTACGAGCAGTACTTC; cdr3_aa: CASKRDLTYEQYF
j_call: TRBJ2-2; d_call: .; v_call: TRBV28; clone_size: .; cdr3_nt: TGTGCCAGCAGTCCGTACACCGGGGAGCTGTTTTTT; cdr3_aa: CASSPYTGELFF
j_call: TRBJ2-2; d_call: TRBD2; v_call: TRBV18; clone_size: .; cdr3_nt: TGTGCCAGCTCACCCCCGACTAGCGGGAGGGTGTACACCGGGGAGCTGTTTTTT; cdr3_aa: CASSPPTSGRVYTGELFF
j_call: TRBJ2-7; d_call: .; v_call: TRBV7-9; clone_size: .; cdr3_nt: TGTGCCAGCAGCCCCGGCAGCCCTTTCCTTAGCGAGCAGTACTTC; cdr3_aa: CASSPGSPFLSEQYF
j_call: TRBJ1-1; d_call: .; v_call: TRBV7-2; clone_size: .; cdr3_nt: TGTGCCAGCAGCTTAAAGGGTGACACTGAAGCTTTCTTT; cdr3_aa: CASSLKGDTEAFF
j_call: TRBJ2-1; d_call: TRBD2; v_call: TRBV5-1; clone_size: .; cdr3_nt: TGCGCCAGCAGCTTGACGGCGGGAGGCCCCTACAATGAGCAGTTCTTC; cdr3_aa: CASSLTAGGPYNEQFF
j_call: TRBJ1-5; d_call: .; v_call: TRBV15; clone_size: once; cdr3_nt: TGTGCCACCAGCACCAGGGCCAGCAATCAGCCCCAGCATTTT; cdr3_aa: CATSTRASNQPQHF
j_call: TRBJ2-7; d_call: .; v_call: TRBV6-1; clone_size: .; cdr3_nt: TGTGCCACCCTACCTAGGGCCACCTCTTCCTACGAGCAGTACTTC; cdr3_aa: CATLPRATSSYEQYF
j_call: TRBJ2-5; d_call: .; v_call: TRBV11-2; clone_size: .; cdr3_nt: TGTGCCAGCAGCGCATACACGGTCCAAGAGACCCAGTACTTC; cdr3_aa: CASSAYTVQETQYF
j_call: TRBJ1-2; d_call: .; v_call: TRBV6-5; clone_size: .; cdr3_nt: TGTGCCAGCAGTCCCAGGGAGGCGCTTAGTGGCTACACCTTC; cdr3_aa: CASSPREALSGYTF
j_call: TRBJ2-7; d_call: .; v_call: TRBV30; clone_size: few; cdr3_nt: TGTGCCTGGAGCTCAGAGGACGACGAGCAGTACTTC; cdr3_aa: CAWSSEDDEQYF
j_call: TRBJ1-2; d_call: .; v_call: TRBV28; clone_size: few; cdr3_nt: TGTGCCAGCAGTCAGGACTATGGCTACACCTTC; cdr3_aa: CASSQDYGYTF
j_call: TRBJ1-5; d_call: .; v_call: TRBV29-1; clone_size: .; cdr3_nt: TGCAGCGTTGTGTTTCCGTATAGCAATCAGCCCCAGCATTTT; cdr3_aa: CSVVFPYSNQPQHF
j_call: TRBJ1-5; d_call: .; v_call: TRBV7-9; clone_size: .; cdr3_nt: TGTGCCAGCAGCGCCCCTGGTAACCGGGGCAATCAGCCCCAGCATTTT; cdr3_aa: CASSAPGNRGNQPQHF
j_call: TRBJ2-7; d_call: .; v_call: TRBV28; clone_size: .; cdr3_nt: TGTGCCAGCAGTTTATGGGATCAAACCTACGAGCAGTACTTC; cdr3_aa: CASSLWDQTYEQYF
j_call: TRBJ1-2; d_call: .; v_call: TRBV9; clone_size: many; cdr3_nt: TGTGCCAGCAGCGCCGAGGGGTTCGGCTACACCTTC; cdr3_aa: CASSAEGFGYTF
j_call: TRBJ1-2; d_call: .; v_call: TRBV11-2; clone_size: .; cdr3_nt: TGTGCCAGCAGCTTAGTGCAGGGGTCCTATGGCTACACCTTC; cdr3_aa: CASSLVQGSYGYTF
j_call: TRBJ2-2; d_call: .; v_call: TRBV4-1; clone_size: .; cdr3_nt: TGCGCCAGCAGCCAAGCGGGACTTGGCGCCGGGGAGCTGTTTTTT; cdr3_aa: CASSQAGLGAGELFF
j_call: TRBJ2-3; d_call: .; v_call: TRBV28; clone_size: .; cdr3_nt: TGTGCCAGCAGGCCGAATCCAGGGAGCCCGCAGTATTTT; cdr3_aa: CASRPNPGSPQYF
j_call: TRBJ2-3; d_call: .; v_call: TRBV2; clone_size: .; cdr3_nt: TGTGCCAGCAGTGGGACGGGAGATACGCAGTATTTT; cdr3_aa: CASSGTGDTQYF
j_call: TRBJ2-1; d_call: TRBD1; v_call: TRBV19; clone_size: .; cdr3_nt: TGTGCCAGTAGCAGACGTCAAGGGGGCCTTAACAATGAGCAGTTCTTC; cdr3_aa: CASSRRQGGLNNEQFF
j_call: TRBJ1-3; d_call: .; v_call: TRBV4-1; clone_size: .; cdr3_nt: TGCGCCAGCAGCCAAGGTCAAGGCCATGGAAACACCATATATTTT; cdr3_aa: CASSQGQGHGNTIYF
j_call: TRBJ2-1; d_call: .; v_call: TRBV28; clone_size: once; cdr3_nt: TGTGCCAGCAGTCCGAGAAGTGGCGTTGAGCAGTTCTTC; cdr3_aa: CASSPRSGVEQFF
j_call: TRBJ2-7; d_call: .; v_call: TRBV5-1; clone_size: .; cdr3_nt: TGCGCCAGCAGCTTGGCCAGAGAAGGTAGCGGACTCTTCGAGCAGTACTTC; cdr3_aa: CASSLAREGSGLFEQYF
j_call: TRBJ2-2; d_call: .; v_call: TRBV7-9; clone_size: .; cdr3_nt: TGTGCCAGCAGCTTACGGATCGGGGAGCTGTTTTTT; cdr3_aa: CASSLRIGELFF
j_call: TRBJ1-2; d_call: .; v_call: TRBV5-8; clone_size: .; cdr3_nt: TGTGCCAGCAGCTTTGGTGCAGGCTACACCTTC; cdr3_aa: CASSFGAGYTF
j_call: TRBJ2-7; d_call: .; v_call: TRBV6-1; clone_size: .; cdr3_nt: TGTGCCAGCAGTGAAGCGCATAGAGACAGGGAGGCGCAGTACTTC; cdr3_aa: CASSEAHRDREAQYF
j_call: TRBJ2-5; d_call: TRBD2; v_call: TRBV9; clone_size: .; cdr3_nt: TGTGCCAGCAGCGTCGGAGGCCGGGAGGGAGAGACCCAGTACTTC; cdr3_aa: CASSVGGREGETQYF
j_call: TRBJ1-4; d_call: .; v_call: TRBV18; clone_size: .; cdr3_nt: TGTGCCAGCTCTTTACGAGGGGGAGGAGTCGATGAAAAACTGTTTTTT; cdr3_aa: CASSLRGGGVDEKLFF
j_call: TRBJ2-5; d_call: TRBD2; v_call: TRBV7-8; clone_size: .; cdr3_nt: TGTGCCAGCAGCCCGGCCGGGACTAGCGGACTCCTGGAACAAGAGACCCAGTACTTC; cdr3_aa: CASSPAGTSGLLEQETQYF
j_call: TRBJ1-5; d_call: .; v_call: TRBV28; clone_size: .; cdr3_nt: TGTGCCAGCAGTTTATGGGGTCTCGGAAGGGGGAAACCGCCCCAGCATTTT; cdr3_aa: CASSLWGLGRGKPPQHF